The entry below describes one TCR beta chain. The data were produced by immunoSEQ multiplex PCR, yet TCRdb's version contains in-frame clones alone and is incomplete. The sample holds 90,000 to 120,000 clones, about 90% seen once. The CDR3 is 13 residues long. Germline values: CDR1 KGHSH, CDR2 LQKENI. V gave up 3 bases and J gave up 5 bases, with 7 bases separating them. This sample was taken from a study of T cell changes during pregnancy in multiple sclerosis. The origin of this receptor is a female donor in good health, enrolled as a control in a pregnancy study. Sequencing was performed on peripheral blood, taken in the third trimester of pregnancy. This chain links TRBV18 with TRBJ2-2; D not resolved. The CDR3 DNA follows: TGTGCCAGCTCACCTATATTGACCGGGGAGCTGTTTTTT. This sequence encodes CASSPILTGELFF.